This TCR beta chain comes out of a study of early stage breast cancer tumors. Assay used: immunoSEQ multiplex PCR; TCRdb lists only in-frame clones, some missing. Of some 28,000 clones in the sample, approximately 80% were seen once. This clone was observed once. Sequencing was done on a sample of blood. The TCR was taken from a person in their 60s with breast cancer.

The CDR3 region is CASSLDWTGGNEQYF. The CDR3 DNA follows: TGTGCCAGCAGTTTGGACTGGACAGGGGGGAACGAGCAGTACTTC. The chain joins TRBV27 to TRBJ2-7; 10 bases are a match to TRBD1. The CDR3 extends over 15 amino acids. The junction had 7 bases not matched to a gene; V was cut back by 3 bases and J by 5 bases. CDR1 is MNHEY, CDR2 SMNVEV, per germline (reference sequence).